This T cell receptor (beta chain) was recorded in a study of blood T cell repertoires in COVID-19. Study-level information: Acute and convalescent COVID-19 samples came from the United States, Italy and Spain.

Trimming removed 6 bases from V and 4 bases from J; junction bases left unmatched: 9. The germline CDR1 and CDR2 sequences are MNHEY and SVGEGT. The CDR3 extends over 14 amino acids. Everyone who took part was roughly 18 to 89 years old, and they came from 24 US areas. Cohort 3 donors counted as recovered after two negative PCRs, clearance, or resolved symptoms. Study processing details: Estimates of nucleated cell counts were drawn from the amplification of reference gene primers. Sequenced by immunoSEQ multiplex PCR; TCRdb stores in-frame clones only, minus some. V, J and clone size were drawn from that table, and D and trimming were deduced from the DNA. The table includes about 480,000 clones, roughly 90% detected once.

The sequence was obtained from a middle-aged woman who had recovered from COVID-19. The chain is built from TRBV6-2 or TRBV6-3 and TRBJ2-7; 7 bases agree with TRBD1. Sequencing used PBMCs or T cells enriched from blood (not recorded which). The CDR3 here is CASSRRDRVYEQYF. For the CDR3, the DNA is TGTGCCAGCAGCCGCCGGGACAGAGTGTACGAGCAGTACTTC.